This T cell receptor beta chain was found in a study of T-cell memory formation after mild COVID-19. General study points: CM and EM subsets held most contracting CD4+ clones; EMRA held CD8+ ones. Pre-infection memory harbored some responding clones, suggesting cross-reactive memory joined.

Regarding this clonotype: Antigen unknown.

There are 17 residues in the CDR3. Germline loops: CDR1 MNHEY, CDR2 SMNVEV (reference sequence). V was pared by 6 bases and J by 4 bases, with 24 bases between. It was 5'RACE with constant-segment primers that produced the TCR alpha and TCR beta cDNA libraries, which carried sample barcodes and UMIs. TCRdb passed the 5' RACE reads through MiXCR, listing each CDR3 protein once. The sample records 84,000 or so distinct CDR3 sequences, approximately 14% being singletons. Sequencing input: PBMCs or a T cell subset sorted from them (not recorded which). The origin of this receptor is an adult woman who had mild COVID-19 (a few samples of this study predate the infection). Cell type and time point are not known. V usage is TRBV27 and J usage is TRBJ1-2; D gene ambiguous. The CDR3 bases are TGTGCCAGCAGGGTTTTCCCTGCCTCCACACGGATCTATGGCTACACCTTC. This gives the protein CASRVFPASTRIYGYTF.